The clone carrying this TCR beta chain has a count of ten or more. Its matching antigen is unknown. The source material, RNA transcripts, was used to amplify TCR beta CDR3 regions. The TCR CDR3 first-round RT-PCR relied on the HTBI primer set. TCRdb passed the multiplex PCR reads through MiXCR, listing each CDR3 protein once. The table lists 400,000 to 550,000 distinct CDR3 sequences, roughly an eighth of them singletons, with about 17% in the top ten. The data were obtained in a study of T cells in Graves' hyperthyroidism and ophthalmopathy. The length of the CDR3 is 16 residues. Trimming cost V 3 bases and J 3 bases; bases outside gene matches: 5. Germline V gene lookup returns CDR1 KGHDR and CDR2 SFDVKD. Study outcomes and limitations: Classification by a 13 V-J model distinguished ophthalmopathy from stable hyperthyroidism. Appearing also in blood were most of the thyroid clonotypes expanded above 0.001.

Source material: blood. The J gene is TRBJ1-2, the V gene TRBV24-1, with 11 bases lining up with TRBD1. This clonotype was obtained from a woman between 18 and 29 years old with Graves' hyperthyroidism. As DNA, the CDR3 is TGTGCCACCAGTGATCCAGGACAGGGGGCCTACTATGGCTACACCTTC. Translation gives CATSDPGQGAYYGYTF.